This TCR beta chain is from a study of molecular identifiers for immune sequencing clone quantification. In the study overall: With replicates, the RNA of 20,000 or 100,000 naive CD8 cells was split five ways and four were sequenced. The study's findings and limits: The sizes of highly expanded clones could be underestimated when identical TCR molecules share a barcode.

This clonotype was detected only a few times. What it binds is unknown. V lost 4 bases to trimming and J lost 4 bases; unmatched junction nucleotides: 7. CDR3 length: 16 residues. CDR1 is MNHEY and CDR2 is SVGEGT in the germline V gene. With 10%, 30% or 50% of RNA, 20,000 to 1,000,000 naive CD8 T cells were sequenced. Sorting captured naive CD8 T cells as CD8+CD4-CCR7+CD45RA+. A single record per CDR3 protein comes from TCRdb applying MiXCR to the PCR reads. The repertoire holds approximately 500,000 distinct CDR3 sequences, with 25% as singletons. The material sequenced was naive CD8+ T cells from blood, with Jurkat cell RNA spiked in. The subset here: FACS-sorted CD8+CD4-CCR7+CD45RA+ naive T cells. The receptor's source is a human donor in good health. Some libraries in this study had Jurkat cell RNA spiked in. V is TRBV6-2 or TRBV6-3 and J is TRBJ2-3; TRBD1 matches 11 bases. The DNA for the CDR3 is TGTGCCAGCAGTTTAACCGGACAGGGGGCCGCAGATACGCAGTATTTT. This encodes CASSLTGQGAADTQYF.